A single sample gave rise to the 4 T cell receptor beta chains below, sequenced in a study of blood T cells in healthy people across ages. PCR was performed a second time for about 6 to 12 cycles using a sample-barcoded 5' primer and a J-beta primer mix. From the 5' RACE reads, TCRdb called clonotypes with MiXCR, one entry per CDR3 protein. The sample shows roughly 1,700,000 distinct CDR3 sequences, roughly 27% of them seen only once. The sequenced sample consisted of blood. Every receptor here comes from a woman aged 25 to 39 in good health.

The V and J genes are TRBV4-1 and TRBJ2-3; TRBD2 agrees at 7 bases. The CDR3 is made up of 17 amino acids. The junction had 14 bases not matched to a gene; V was cut back by 0 bases and J by 8 bases. CDR1 and CDR2 from the germline V gene are MGHRA and YSYEKL. The chain's CDR3 is CASSQDPSGGLLGTQYF. As DNA, the CDR3 is TGCGCCAGCAGCCAAGACCCTAGCGGTGGCCTGCTTGGTACGCAGTATTTT.

Comment on this clonotype: A much more abundant neighbour one base away suggests this may be a read error. This chain uses TRBV29-1 with TRBJ2-5, with a possible D match to TRBD2 (5 bases). Trimming pared 0 bases from V and 4 bases from J, leaving 12 bases between. CDR1 is SQVTM, CDR2 ANQGSEA, per germline. This CDR3 has 14 amino acids. DNA of the CDR3: TGCAGCGTTGAAGATCTTGTAGGAGGAGAGACCCAGTACTTC. This sequence encodes CSVEDLVGGETQYF.

This clonotype showed up many times. The chain combines TRBV3-1 with TRBJ2-5, with D unclear. CDR1 and CDR2 from the germline V gene are LGHDT and YNNKEL (reference sequence). There are 13 residues in the CDR3. V lost 0 bases and J lost 2, with 4 bases in between. The CDR3 loop reads CASSQDWQETQYF. CDR3 nucleotide sequence: TGTGCCAGCAGCCAAGATTGGCAAGAGACCCAGTACTTC.

This clonotype was observed a handful of times. The chain couples TRBV6-2 or TRBV6-3 to TRBJ1-2, with D possibly TRBD1 on 6 matching bases. CDR3 length: 14 residues. Germline loops: CDR1 MNHEY, CDR2 SVGEGT. V lost 2 bases to trimming and J lost 2 bases, with 9 bases between them. CDR3 region: CASSYMGANYGYTF. For the CDR3, the DNA is TGTGCCAGCAGTTACATGGGGGCGAACTATGGCTACACCTTC.